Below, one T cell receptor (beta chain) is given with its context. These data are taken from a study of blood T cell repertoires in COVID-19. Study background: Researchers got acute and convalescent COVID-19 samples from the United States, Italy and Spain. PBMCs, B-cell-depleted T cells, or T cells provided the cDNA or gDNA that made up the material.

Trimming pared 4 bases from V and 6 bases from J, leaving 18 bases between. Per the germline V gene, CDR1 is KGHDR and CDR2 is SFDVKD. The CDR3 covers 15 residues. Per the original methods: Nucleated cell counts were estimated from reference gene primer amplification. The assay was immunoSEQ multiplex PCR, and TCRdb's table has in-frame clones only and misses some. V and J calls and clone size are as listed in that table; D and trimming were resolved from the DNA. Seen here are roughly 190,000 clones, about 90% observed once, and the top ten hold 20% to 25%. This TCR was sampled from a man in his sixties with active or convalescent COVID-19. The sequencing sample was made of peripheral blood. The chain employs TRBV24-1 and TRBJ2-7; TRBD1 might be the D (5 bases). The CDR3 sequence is CATSDLHLQVSEQYF. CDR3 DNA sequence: TGTGCCACCAGTGACCTACATCTACAGGTCTCCGAGCAGTACTTC.